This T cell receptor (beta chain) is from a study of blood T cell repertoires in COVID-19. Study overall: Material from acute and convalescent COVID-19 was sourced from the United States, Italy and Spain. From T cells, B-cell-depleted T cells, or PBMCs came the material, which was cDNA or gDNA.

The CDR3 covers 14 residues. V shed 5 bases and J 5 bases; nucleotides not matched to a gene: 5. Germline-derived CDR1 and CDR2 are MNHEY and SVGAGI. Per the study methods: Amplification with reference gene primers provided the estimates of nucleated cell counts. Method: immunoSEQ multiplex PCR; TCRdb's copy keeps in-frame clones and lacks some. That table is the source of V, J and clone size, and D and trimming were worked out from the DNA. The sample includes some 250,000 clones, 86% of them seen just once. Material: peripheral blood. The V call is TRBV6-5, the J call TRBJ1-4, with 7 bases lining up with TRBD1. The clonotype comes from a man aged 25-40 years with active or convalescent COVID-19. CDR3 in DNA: TGTGCCAGCAGTCCCGGGACAGTGAATGAAAAACTGTTTTTT. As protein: CASSPGTVNEKLFF.